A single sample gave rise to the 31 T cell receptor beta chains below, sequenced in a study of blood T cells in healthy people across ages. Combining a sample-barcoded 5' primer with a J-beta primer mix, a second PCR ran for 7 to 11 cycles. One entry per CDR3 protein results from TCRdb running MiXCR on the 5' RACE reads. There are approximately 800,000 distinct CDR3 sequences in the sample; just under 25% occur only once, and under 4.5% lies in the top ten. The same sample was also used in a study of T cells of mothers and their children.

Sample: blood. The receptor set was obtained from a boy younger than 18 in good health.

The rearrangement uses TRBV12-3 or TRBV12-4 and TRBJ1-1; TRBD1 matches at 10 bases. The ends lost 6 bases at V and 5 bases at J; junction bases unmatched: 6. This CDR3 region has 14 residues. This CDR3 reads CASRSTGGLTEAFF. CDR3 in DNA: TGTGCCAGCAGGTCGACAGGGGGCTTAACTGAAGCTTTCTTT.

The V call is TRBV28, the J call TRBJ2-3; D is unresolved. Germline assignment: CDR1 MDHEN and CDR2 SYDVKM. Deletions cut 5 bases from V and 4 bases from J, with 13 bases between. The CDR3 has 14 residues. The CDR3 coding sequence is TGTGCCAGCAGTGATCGATTGGCCCCAGATACGCAGTATTTT. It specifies CASSDRLAPDTQYF.

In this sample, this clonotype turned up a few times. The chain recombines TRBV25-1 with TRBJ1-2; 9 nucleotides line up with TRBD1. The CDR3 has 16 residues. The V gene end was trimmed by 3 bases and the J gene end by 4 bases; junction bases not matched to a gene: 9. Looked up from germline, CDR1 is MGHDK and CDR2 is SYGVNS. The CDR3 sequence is CASSDDPRDRVYGYTF. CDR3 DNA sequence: TGTGCCAGCAGTGACGACCCCCGGGACAGGGTCTATGGCTACACCTTC.

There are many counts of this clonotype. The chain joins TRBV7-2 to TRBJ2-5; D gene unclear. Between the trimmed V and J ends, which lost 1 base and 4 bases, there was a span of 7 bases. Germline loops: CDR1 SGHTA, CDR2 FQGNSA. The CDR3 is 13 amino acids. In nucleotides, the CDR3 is TGTGCCAGCAGCTTAGGGGGAAGAGAGACCCAGTACTTC. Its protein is CASSLGGRETQYF.

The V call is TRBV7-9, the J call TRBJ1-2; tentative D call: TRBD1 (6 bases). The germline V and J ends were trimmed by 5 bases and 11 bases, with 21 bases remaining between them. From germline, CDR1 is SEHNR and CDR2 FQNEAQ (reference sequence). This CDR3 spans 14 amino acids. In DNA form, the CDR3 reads TGTGCCAGCAGCCTAAGTGCCGGGACAAACGTGTACACCTTC. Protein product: CASSLSAGTNVYTF.

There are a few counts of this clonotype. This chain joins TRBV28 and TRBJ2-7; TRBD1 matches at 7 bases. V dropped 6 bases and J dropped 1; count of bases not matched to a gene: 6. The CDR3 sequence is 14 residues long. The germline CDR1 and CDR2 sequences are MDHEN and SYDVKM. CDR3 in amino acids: CASSFGTASYEQYF. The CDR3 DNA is TGTGCCAGCAGCTTTGGGACAGCATCCTACGAGCAGTACTTC.

The CDR3, as DNA: TGTGCCAGCAGCTTAGTCCCAGGGCAAACTGAAGCTTTCTTT. Its protein product is CASSLVPGQTEAFF. The chain carries TRBV11-2 and TRBJ1-1; a weak D match, TRBD1 (5 bases). The CDR3 loop spans 14 amino acids. CDR1 is SGHAT, CDR2 FQNNGV, per germline. V lost 1 base, J lost 5 bases, and 11 bases lay in between.

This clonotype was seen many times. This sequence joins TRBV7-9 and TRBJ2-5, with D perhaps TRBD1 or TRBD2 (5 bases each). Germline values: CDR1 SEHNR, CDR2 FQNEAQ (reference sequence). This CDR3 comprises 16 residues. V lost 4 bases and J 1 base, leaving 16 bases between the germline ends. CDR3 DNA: TGTGCCAGCAGCTCCCGAGAGGGGCAGCTCCAAGAGACCCAGTACTTC. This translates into CASSSREGQLQETQYF.

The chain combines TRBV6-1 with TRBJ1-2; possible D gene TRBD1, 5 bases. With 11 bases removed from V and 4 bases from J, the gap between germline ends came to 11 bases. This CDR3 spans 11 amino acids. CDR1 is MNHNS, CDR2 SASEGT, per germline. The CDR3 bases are TGTGCCCTCCTGGGGGGCTATGGCTACACCTTC. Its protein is CALLGGYGYTF.

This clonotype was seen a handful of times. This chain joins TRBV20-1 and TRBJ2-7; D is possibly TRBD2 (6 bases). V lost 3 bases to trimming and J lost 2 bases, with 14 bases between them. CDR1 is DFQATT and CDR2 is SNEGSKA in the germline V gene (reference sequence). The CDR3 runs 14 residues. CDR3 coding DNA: TGCAGTGCTAGTCGGGGGACCGCGACCTACGAGCAGTACTTC. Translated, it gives CSASRGTATYEQYF.

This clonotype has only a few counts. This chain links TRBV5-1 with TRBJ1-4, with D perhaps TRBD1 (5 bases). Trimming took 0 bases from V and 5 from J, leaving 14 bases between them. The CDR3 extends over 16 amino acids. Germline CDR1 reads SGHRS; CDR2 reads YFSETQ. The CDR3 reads CASSLAPQGKNEKLFF. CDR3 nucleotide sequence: TGCGCCAGCAGCTTGGCTCCCCAGGGCAAAAATGAAAAACTGTTTTTT.

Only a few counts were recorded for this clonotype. Here the CDR3 reads CSVGGGRYTDTQYF. The CDR3 DNA sequence: TGCAGCGTCGGCGGGGGTCGTTACACAGATACGCAGTATTTT. This sequence joins TRBV29-1 and TRBJ2-3; 7 nucleotides match TRBD2. The CDR3 extends over 14 amino acids. V was clipped by 6 bases and J by 2 bases; unmatched bases: 8. From germline, CDR1 is SQVTM and CDR2 ANQGSEA.

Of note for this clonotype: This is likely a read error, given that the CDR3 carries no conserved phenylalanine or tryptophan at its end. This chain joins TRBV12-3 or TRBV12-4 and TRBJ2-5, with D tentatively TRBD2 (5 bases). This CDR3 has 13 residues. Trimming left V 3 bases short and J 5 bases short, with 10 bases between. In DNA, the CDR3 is TGTGCCAGCAGTTTTATAGCGCCCGAGACCCAGTACCTC. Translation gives CASSFIAPETQYL.

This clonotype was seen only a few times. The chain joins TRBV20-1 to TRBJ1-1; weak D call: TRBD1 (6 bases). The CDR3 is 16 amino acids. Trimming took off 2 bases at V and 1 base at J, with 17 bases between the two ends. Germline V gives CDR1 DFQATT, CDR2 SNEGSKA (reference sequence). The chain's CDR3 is CSARTSRQEQNTEAFF. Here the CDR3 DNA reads TGCAGTGCTAGAACCTCCCGACAGGAACAGAACACTGAAGCTTTCTTT.

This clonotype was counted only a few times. The CDR3 bases are TGTGCCAGCAGTCCGGAGACAGGGGCCCAAGAGACCCAGTACTTC. Its protein is CASSPETGAQETQYF. This chain connects TRBV12-3 or TRBV12-4 to TRBJ2-5; 8 bases line up with TRBD1. This CDR3 is built from 15 residues. Germline trimming cut 5 bases from V and 1 base from J; bases unmatched to any gene: 6.

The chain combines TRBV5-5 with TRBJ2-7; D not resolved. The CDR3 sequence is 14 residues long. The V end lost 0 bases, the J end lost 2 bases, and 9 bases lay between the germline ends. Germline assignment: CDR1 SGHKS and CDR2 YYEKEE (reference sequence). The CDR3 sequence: CASSLGRNTYEQYF. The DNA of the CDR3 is TGTGCCAGCAGCTTGGGGCGGAATACCTACGAGCAGTACTTC. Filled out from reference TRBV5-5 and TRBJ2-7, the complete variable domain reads DAGVTQSPTHLIKTRGQQVTLRCSPISGHKSVSWYQQVLGQGPQFIFQYYEKEERGRGNFPDRFSARQFPNYSSELNVNALLLGDSALYLCASSLGRNTYEQYFGPGTRLTVT.

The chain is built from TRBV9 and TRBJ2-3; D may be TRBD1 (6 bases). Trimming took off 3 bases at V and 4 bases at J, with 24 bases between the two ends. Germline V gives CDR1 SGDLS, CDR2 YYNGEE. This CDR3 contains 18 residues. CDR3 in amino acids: CASSGLQGKSSFPDTQYF. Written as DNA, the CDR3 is TGTGCCAGCAGCGGTCTACAGGGAAAGTCTAGCTTTCCAGATACGCAGTATTTT.

CDR3 sequence (DNA): TGTGCCAGCAGCTTAAGGGGAGAGCGGGTCTACGAGCAGTACTTC. Protein: CASSLRGERVYEQYF. The chain joins TRBV7-2 to TRBJ2-7; D perhaps matches TRBD2 (6 bases). The ends were cut back, 2 bases at V and 3 bases at J, with 14 bases in the middle. This CDR3 is 15 amino acids long. CDR1 is SGHTA, CDR2 FQGNSA, per germline.

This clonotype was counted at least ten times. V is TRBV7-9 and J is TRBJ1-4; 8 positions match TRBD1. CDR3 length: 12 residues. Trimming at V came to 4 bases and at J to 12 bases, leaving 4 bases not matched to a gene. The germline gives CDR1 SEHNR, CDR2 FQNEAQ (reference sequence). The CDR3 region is CASSSGGWELFF. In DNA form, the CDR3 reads TGTGCCAGCAGCTCAGGGGGCTGGGAACTGTTTTTT.

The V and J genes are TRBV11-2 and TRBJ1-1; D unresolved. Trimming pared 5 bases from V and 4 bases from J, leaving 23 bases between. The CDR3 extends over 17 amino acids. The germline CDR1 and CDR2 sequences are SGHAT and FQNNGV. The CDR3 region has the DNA TGTGCCAGCAGCATAGCCTCGATCCGGGAAATGAGCACTGAAGCTTTCTTT. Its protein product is CASSIASIREMSTEAFF.

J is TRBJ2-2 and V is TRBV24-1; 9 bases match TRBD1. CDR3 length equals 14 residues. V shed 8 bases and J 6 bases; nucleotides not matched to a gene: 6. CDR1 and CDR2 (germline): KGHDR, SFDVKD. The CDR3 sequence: CATKGQGGAGELFF. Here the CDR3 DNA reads TGTGCCACCAAGGGACAGGGAGGAGCCGGGGAGCTGTTTTTT.

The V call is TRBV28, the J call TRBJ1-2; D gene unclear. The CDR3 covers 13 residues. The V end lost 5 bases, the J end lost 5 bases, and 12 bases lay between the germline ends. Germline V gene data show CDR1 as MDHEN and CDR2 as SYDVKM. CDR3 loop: CASSTVGGYGYTF. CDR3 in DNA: TGTGCCAGCAGTACGGTGGGCGGTTATGGCTACACCTTC.

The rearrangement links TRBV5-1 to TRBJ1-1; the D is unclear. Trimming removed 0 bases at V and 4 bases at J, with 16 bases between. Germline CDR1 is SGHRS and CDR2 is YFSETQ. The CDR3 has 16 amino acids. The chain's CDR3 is CASSLGAGLFGTEAFF. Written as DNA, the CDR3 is TGCGCCAGCAGCTTGGGGGCAGGACTCTTTGGCACTGAAGCTTTCTTT.

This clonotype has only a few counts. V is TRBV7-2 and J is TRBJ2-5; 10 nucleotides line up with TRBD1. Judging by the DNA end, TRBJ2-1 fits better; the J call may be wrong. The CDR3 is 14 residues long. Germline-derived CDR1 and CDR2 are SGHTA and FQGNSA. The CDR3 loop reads CASSSGDRGDEQFF. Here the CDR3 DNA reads TGTGCCAGCAGCTCAGGGGACAGGGGCGATGAGCAGTTCTTC.

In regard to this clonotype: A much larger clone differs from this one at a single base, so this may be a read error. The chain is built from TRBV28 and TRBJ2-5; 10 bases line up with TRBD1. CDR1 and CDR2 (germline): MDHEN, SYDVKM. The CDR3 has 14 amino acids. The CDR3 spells CASLDPGQGTTQHF. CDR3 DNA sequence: TGTGCCAGCTTGGACCCGGGACAGGGGACGACCCAGCACTTC.

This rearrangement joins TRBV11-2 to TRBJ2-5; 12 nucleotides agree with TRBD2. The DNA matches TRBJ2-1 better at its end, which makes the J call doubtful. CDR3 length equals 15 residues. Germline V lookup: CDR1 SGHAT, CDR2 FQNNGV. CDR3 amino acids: CASRDPSGRAAEQFF. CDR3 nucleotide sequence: TGTGCCAGCAGGGACCCTAGCGGGAGGGCCGCGGAGCAGTTCTTC.

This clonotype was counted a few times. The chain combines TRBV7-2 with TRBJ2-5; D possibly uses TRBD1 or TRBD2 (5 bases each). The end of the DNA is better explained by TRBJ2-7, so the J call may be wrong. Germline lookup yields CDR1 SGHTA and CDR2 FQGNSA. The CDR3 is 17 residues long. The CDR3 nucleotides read TGTGCCAGCAGCTTAGAGGGGTGGGACGGAAGTAGGCACGAGCAGTACTTC. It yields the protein CASSLEGWDGSRHEQYF.

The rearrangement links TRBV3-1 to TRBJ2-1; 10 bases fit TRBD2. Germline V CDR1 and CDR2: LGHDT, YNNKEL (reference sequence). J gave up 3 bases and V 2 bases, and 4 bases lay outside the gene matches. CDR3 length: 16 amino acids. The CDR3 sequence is CASSQLSGRVYNEQFF. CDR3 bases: TGTGCCAGCAGCCAACTCAGCGGGAGGGTCTACAATGAGCAGTTCTTC.

In DNA, the CDR3 is TGTGCCACCCGAGGTCTGCCAGAGACCCAGTACTTC. The encoded protein is CATRGLPETQYF. The chain recombines TRBV6-5 with TRBJ2-5; no firm D call. The CDR3 covers 12 residues. Trimming shortened V by 10 bases and J by 4 bases, and 13 bases separated the two germline ends. Germline V gene lookup returns CDR1 MNHEY and CDR2 SVGAGI.

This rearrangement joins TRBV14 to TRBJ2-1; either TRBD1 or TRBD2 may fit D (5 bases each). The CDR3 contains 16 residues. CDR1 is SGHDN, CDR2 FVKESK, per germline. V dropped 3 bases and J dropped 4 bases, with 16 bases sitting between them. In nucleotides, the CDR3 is TGTGCCAGCAGCCATGGGGCTAGCCAAGTATACAATGAGCAGTTCTTC. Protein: CASSHGASQVYNEQFF.

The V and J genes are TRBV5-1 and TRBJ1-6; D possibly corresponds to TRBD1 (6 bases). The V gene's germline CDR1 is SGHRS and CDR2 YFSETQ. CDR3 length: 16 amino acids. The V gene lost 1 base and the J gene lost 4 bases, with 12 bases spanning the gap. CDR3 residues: CASSLQQGGYNSPLHF. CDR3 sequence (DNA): TGCGCCAGCAGCTTGCAACAGGGAGGTTATAATTCACCCCTCCACTTT. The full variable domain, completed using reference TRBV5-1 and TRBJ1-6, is KAGVTQTPRYLIKTRGQQVTLSCSPISGHRSVSWYQQTPGQGLQFLFEYFSETQRNKGNFPGRFSGRQFSNSRSEMNVSTLELGDSALYLCASSLQQGGYNSPLHFGNGTRLTVT.